Below, 24 T cell receptor beta chains from the same sample are listed, as sequenced in a study of T cell repertoires in cytomegalovirus infection. TCRdb independently ran MiXCR on the reads; one entry per CDR3 protein. The top ten clones hold 12% to 15% of a sample with about 440,000 distinct CDR3 sequences, roughly 31% of them seen once. Material for sequencing was PBMCs. These TCRs come from a human donor in good health (CMV status not recorded). Some clones in this sample may be carry-over from other donors' samples.

Only a few counts were recorded for this clonotype. A much more abundant neighbour one base away suggests this may be a read error. The chain uses TRBV7-2 and TRBJ1-4; no reliable D call. The CDR3 sequence is 16 residues long. Trimming took 4 bases from V and 5 from J, leaving 17 bases between them. Germline lookup yields CDR1 SGHTA and CDR2 FQGNSA. CDR3 sequence (DNA): TGTGCCAGCAGCTGGCCTCCGGTACATAACAATGAAAAACTGTTTTTT. This gives the protein CASSWPPVHNNEKLFF.

The chain carries TRBV7-6 and TRBJ1-3, with a possible D match to TRBD1 (5 bases). Germline assignment: CDR1 SGHVS and CDR2 FNYEAQ. Trimming took off 9 bases at V and 0 bases at J, with 12 bases between the two ends. CDR3 length: 14 amino acids. In DNA, the CDR3 is TGTGCCAGACCCGACAGATACTCTGGAAACACCATATATTTT. It encodes CARPDRYSGNTIYF.

The rearrangement joins TRBV4-1 to TRBJ2-1; TRBD1 matches 10 bases. Germline V lookup: CDR1 MGHRA, CDR2 YSYEKL. V lost 1 base to trimming and J lost 3 bases; unmatched junction nucleotides: 6. The CDR3 is 17 amino acids. The CDR3 loop is CASSQVMGQGRYNEQFF. CDR3 nucleotides: TGCGCCAGCAGCCAAGTCATGGGACAGGGGCGCTACAATGAGCAGTTCTTC.

The gene calls are TRBV7-2 and TRBJ1-3; D remains ambiguous. The CDR3 runs to 15 residues. The V gene's germline CDR1 is SGHTA and CDR2 FQGNSA. V dropped 3 bases and J dropped 4 bases, with 13 bases sitting between them. The CDR3 DNA reads as TGTGCCAGCAGCTTCAGGCGCACGGGCGGAAACACCATATATTTT. Protein: CASSFRRTGGNTIYF.

This clonotype was observed many times. This chain links TRBV12-3 or TRBV12-4 with TRBJ2-1; a possible D gene is TRBD2 (6 bases). The CDR3 extends over 18 amino acids. V was clipped by 6 bases and J by 5 bases, with 26 bases between them. The CDR3 DNA follows: TGTGCCAGCAGCCTACGGGGGACTCAGGGAGGCCCCAACAATGAGCAGTTCTTC. Amino acids: CASSLRGTQGGPNNEQFF.

This chain connects TRBV6-2 or TRBV6-3 to TRBJ2-1; D not resolved. The germline V gene encodes CDR1 MNHEY and CDR2 SVGEGT. This CDR3 region has 12 residues. Trimming cost V 2 bases and J 10 bases, with 9 bases left between them. CDR3 nucleotide sequence: TGTGCCAGCAGTTACCCTGAATTGGAGCAGTTCTTC. Translation: CASSYPELEQFF.

V gene TRBV5-4 combines with J gene TRBJ1-4; TRBD1 matches 7 bases. The length of the CDR3 is 15 residues. With 4 bases clipped from V and 3 bases from J, the junction kept 6 bases outside the gene matches. In germline, CDR1 is SGHNT, CDR2 YYREEE (reference sequence). The CDR3 loop is CASSETGRANEKLFF. CDR3 bases: TGTGCCAGCAGCGAGACAGGGAGGGCTAATGAAAAACTGTTTTTT.

Many counts were recorded for this clonotype. At one end, the junction sequence differs from germline, possibly due to a read error. V and J are TRBV7-2 and TRBJ2-1; no definite D call. CDR3 length equals 13 residues. The germline V gene encodes CDR1 SGHTA and CDR2 FQGNSA. The CDR3 DNA is TGTGCCAGCAGCTTAGCGATAGAATCCCTAATCCTCTTC. Amino acid sequence: CASSLAIESLILF.

The rearrangement links TRBV5-6 to TRBJ2-2, with D hard to call. This CDR3 is built from 13 residues. V lost 4 bases and J lost 7, with 11 bases in between. The germline V gene has CDR1 SGHDT and CDR2 YYEEEE. The CDR3 reads CASSTLPVGELFF. The CDR3 bases are TGTGCCAGCAGCACTCTACCGGTCGGGGAGCTGTTTTTT.

This clonotype was picked up a small number of times. The chain recombines TRBV9 with TRBJ2-3; D remains unclear. This CDR3 region has 14 residues. The germline V gene has CDR1 SGDLS and CDR2 YYNGEE. V dropped 2 bases and J dropped 7 bases, with 14 bases sitting between them. In DNA form, the CDR3 reads TGTGCCAGCAGCGTGGGATCTCCGGGCTATACGCAGTATTTT. Its translation: CASSVGSPGYTQYF.

The chain employs TRBV5-6 and TRBJ2-2, with unresolved D. Trimming removed 0 bases from V and 4 bases from J, with 10 bases in between. CDR1 is SGHDT and CDR2 is YYEEEE in the germline V gene. There are 15 residues in the CDR3. CDR3 coding DNA: TGTGCCAGCAGCTTGGAAAGGTGGGGCACCGGGGAGCTGTTTTTT. Amino acids: CASSLERWGTGELFF.

The sample holds a few counts of this clonotype. The chain recombines TRBV10-2 with TRBJ1-1, with D possibly TRBD1 on 5 matching bases. Trimming stripped 7 bases from V and 1 base from J, with 7 bases between. Germline V gene lookup returns CDR1 WSHSY and CDR2 SAAADI. The CDR3 consists of 12 residues. The CDR3 bases are TGCGCCAGCACCCAGGGGAACACTGAAGCTTTCTTT. Amino acids: CASTQGNTEAFF.

The chain links TRBV7-2 to TRBJ2-7, with D unresolved. CDR1 and CDR2 (germline): SGHTA, FQGNSA. The CDR3 is 15 residues long. The V end was cut by 5 bases, the J end by 1 base, with 15 bases between. The CDR3 here is CASSNDRLQSYEQYF. The CDR3 coding sequence is TGTGCCAGCAGCAACGATAGGCTCCAATCCTACGAGCAGTACTTC.

This clonotype was seen a handful of times. The genes are TRBV5-8 and TRBJ2-5; D gene uncertain. CDR3 length equals 12 residues. Deletions cut 4 bases from V and 5 bases from J, with 9 bases between. Germline V gene sequence: CDR1 SGHTS, CDR2 YDEGEE. The CDR3 region has the DNA TGTGCCAGCAGCGAGCCAGTCGAGACCCAGTACTTC. Translating it yields CASSEPVETQYF.

This CDR3 is CASRGLFGYTF. The CDR3 DNA is TGTGCCAGCAGGGGTTTGTTCGGCTACACCTTC. The chain employs TRBV9 and TRBJ1-2, with D uncertain. CDR1 SGDLS and CDR2 YYNGEE come from the germline V gene. This CDR3 is 11 amino acids long. V dropped 5 bases and J dropped 8 bases, with 10 bases sitting between them.

This clonotype has more than one count but fewer than ten. The V and J genes are TRBV19 and TRBJ2-3, with D uncertain. V lost 5 bases, J lost 2 bases, and 17 bases lay in between. The CDR3 covers 16 residues. In germline, CDR1 is LNHDA, CDR2 SQIVND (reference sequence). Here the CDR3 DNA reads TGTGCCAGTAGTCCCCTGGGGTCCTCCTCCACAGATACGCAGTATTTT. As protein: CASSPLGSSSTDTQYF.

This clonotype was detected ten times or more. This sequence joins TRBV7-2 and TRBJ2-1; 13 bases are shared with TRBD2. Per the germline V gene, CDR1 is SGHTA and CDR2 is FQGNSA. The length of the CDR3 is 15 residues. The trim removed 1 base at V and 8 bases at J, leaving 2 bases unmatched. DNA for the CDR3: TGTGCCAGCAGCTTAGTGGGACTAGCGGGGTATGAGCAGTTCTTC. Encoded protein: CASSLVGLAGYEQFF.

Of note for this clonotype: This may stem from a read error, because a much larger clone lies one nucleotide away. The gene calls are TRBV11-2 and TRBJ2-2; D may be TRBD2 (5 bases). V was cut by 2 bases and J by 3 bases, with 10 bases left in between. CDR1 and CDR2 (germline): SGHAT, FQNNGV. The CDR3 runs 15 residues. The chain's CDR3 is CASSLNGGHTGELFF. Written as DNA, the CDR3 is TGTGCCAGCAGCTTAAATGGAGGCCACACCGGGGAGCTGTTTTTT.

This clonotype was seen only a few times. V usage is TRBV6-5 and J usage is TRBJ1-4, with D perhaps TRBD1 (5 bases). The CDR3 runs 15 residues. From germline, CDR1 is MNHEY and CDR2 SVGAGI. V was trimmed by 2 bases and J by 8 bases, leaving 15 bases between them. Here the CDR3 DNA reads TGTGCCAGCAGTTACGGGGGGACGGGGAACGAAAAACTGTTTTTT. Amino acid sequence: CASSYGGTGNEKLFF.

This clonotype was seen a few times. This sequence joins TRBV12-3 or TRBV12-4 and TRBJ2-1, with no clear D. Trimming cost V 3 bases and J 0 bases, with 9 bases left between them. CDR3 length equals 15 residues. CDR3 in DNA: TGTGCCAGCAGTTTCACCCCCCGCTCCTACAATGAGCAGTTCTTC. Its protein is CASSFTPRSYNEQFF.

V usage is TRBV6-2 or TRBV6-3 and J usage is TRBJ2-2; the D call may be TRBD1 or TRBD2 (5 bases each). V lost 4 bases, J lost 4 bases, and 16 bases lay in between. The CDR3 runs to 16 residues. Germline lookup yields CDR1 MNHEY and CDR2 SVGEGT. CDR3 sequence: CASSLTRDPGTGELFF. For the CDR3, the DNA is TGTGCCAGCAGTTTGACCCGGGACCCGGGCACCGGGGAGCTGTTTTTT.

This chain connects TRBV5-4 to TRBJ1-2, with D possibly matching TRBD1 (6 bases). V lost 0 bases, J lost 8 bases, and 14 bases lay in between. The CDR3 contains 14 residues. Germline V gene sequence: CDR1 SGHNT, CDR2 YYREEE (reference sequence). The CDR3 protein is CASSLGGQSPGYTF. The CDR3 region has the DNA TGTGCCAGCAGCTTGGGAGGACAGAGTCCGGGCTACACCTTC.

Of note for this clonotype: A much larger clone differs from this one at a single base, so this may be a read error. The rearrangement uses TRBV7-2 and TRBJ2-5; 10 positions match TRBD2. V lost 4 bases and J lost 7; bases outside the gene matches: 9. Per the germline V gene, CDR1 is SGHTA and CDR2 is FQGNSA. This CDR3 spans 15 amino acids. The CDR3 sequence is CASSSGVAGGGTQYF. CDR3 DNA: TGTGCCAGCAGCTCAGGAGTAGCGGGGGGAGGGACCCAGTACTTC.

The chain has TRBV6-5 and TRBJ1-4; 9 bases are shared with TRBD1. There are 14 residues in the CDR3. Germline values: CDR1 MNHEY, CDR2 SVGAGI. Germline trimming cut 5 bases from V and 5 bases from J; bases unmatched to any gene: 3. This CDR3 reads CASSRTGENEKLFF. CDR3 bases: TGTGCCAGCAGTAGGACAGGGGAGAATGAAAAACTGTTTTTT.